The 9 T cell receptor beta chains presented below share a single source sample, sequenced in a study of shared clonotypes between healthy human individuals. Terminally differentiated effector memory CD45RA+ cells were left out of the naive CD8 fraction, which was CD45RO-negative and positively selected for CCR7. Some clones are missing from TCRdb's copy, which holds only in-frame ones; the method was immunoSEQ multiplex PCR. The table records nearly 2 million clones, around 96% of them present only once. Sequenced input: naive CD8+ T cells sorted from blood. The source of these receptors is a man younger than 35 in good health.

The CDR3 loop is CASSSRRTSGRHRDTQYF. As DNA, the CDR3 is TGTGCCAGCAGCTCCCGACGGACTAGCGGGAGACATAGAGATACGCAGTATTTT. This rearrangement joins TRBV5-6 to TRBJ2-3, with 13 bases fitting TRBD2. V lost 3 bases to trimming and J lost 5 bases; unmatched junction nucleotides: 12. Per the germline V gene, CDR1 is SGHDT and CDR2 is YYEEEE. There are 18 residues in the CDR3.

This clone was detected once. CDR3 nucleotide sequence: TGCGCCAGCAGCCAAGATTTGAGAGGGACGCAGTATTTT. This sequence encodes CASSQDLRGTQYF. The chain couples TRBV4-1 to TRBJ2-3, with a weak D call TRBD2 (5 bases). The V end lost 0 bases, the J end lost 9 bases, and 10 bases lay between the germline ends. The germline CDR1 and CDR2 sequences are MGHRA and YSYEKL. The length of the CDR3 is 13 residues.

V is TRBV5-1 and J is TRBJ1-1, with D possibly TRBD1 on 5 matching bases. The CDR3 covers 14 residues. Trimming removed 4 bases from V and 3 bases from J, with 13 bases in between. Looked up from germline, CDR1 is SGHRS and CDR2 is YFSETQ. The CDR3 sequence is CASSRGTSDTEAFF. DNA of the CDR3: TGCGCCAGCAGCCGCGGGACTAGCGACACTGAAGCTTTCTTT.

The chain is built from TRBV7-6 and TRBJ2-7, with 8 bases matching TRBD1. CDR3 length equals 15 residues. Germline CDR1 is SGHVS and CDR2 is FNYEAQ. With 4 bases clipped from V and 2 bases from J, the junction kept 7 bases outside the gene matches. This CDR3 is CASSSGQDATYEQYF. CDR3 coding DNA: TGTGCCAGCAGCTCGGGACAGGACGCTACCTACGAGCAGTACTTC.

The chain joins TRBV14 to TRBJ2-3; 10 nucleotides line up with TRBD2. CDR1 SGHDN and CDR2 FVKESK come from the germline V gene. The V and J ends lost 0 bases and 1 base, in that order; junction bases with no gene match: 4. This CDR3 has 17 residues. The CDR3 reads CASSQDESGRGTDTQYF. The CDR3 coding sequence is TGTGCCAGCAGCCAAGATGAAAGCGGGAGGGGCACAGATACGCAGTATTTT.

Written as DNA, the CDR3 is TGCGCCAGCAGCCAAGACCCGACAGGGGTGTACACCGGGGAGCTGTTTTTT. Its protein is CASSQDPTGVYTGELFF. The chain carries TRBV4-3 and TRBJ2-2, with TRBD1 identical over 8 bases. Germline values: CDR1 LGHNA, CDR2 YSLEER. With 0 bases clipped from V and 3 bases from J, the junction kept 6 bases outside the gene matches. The CDR3 extends over 17 amino acids.

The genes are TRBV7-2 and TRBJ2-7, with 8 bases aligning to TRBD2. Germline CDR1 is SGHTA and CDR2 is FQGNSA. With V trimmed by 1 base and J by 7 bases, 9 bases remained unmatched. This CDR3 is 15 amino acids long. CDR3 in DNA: TGTGCCAGCAGCTTAGGTGTATTAGCGGGATCTGAGCAGTACTTC. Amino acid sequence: CASSLGVLAGSEQYF.

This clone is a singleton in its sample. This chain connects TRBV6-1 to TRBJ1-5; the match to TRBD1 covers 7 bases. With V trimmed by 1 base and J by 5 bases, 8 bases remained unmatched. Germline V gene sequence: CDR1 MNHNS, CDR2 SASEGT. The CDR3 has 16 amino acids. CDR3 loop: CASSEVLGRGDQPQHF. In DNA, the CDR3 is TGTGCCAGCAGTGAAGTCCTGGGCAGGGGGGATCAGCCCCAGCATTTT.

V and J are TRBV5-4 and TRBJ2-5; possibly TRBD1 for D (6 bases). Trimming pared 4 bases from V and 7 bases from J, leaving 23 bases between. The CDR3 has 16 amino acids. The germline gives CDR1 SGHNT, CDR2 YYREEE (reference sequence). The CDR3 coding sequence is TGTGCCAGCAGCGGTCGGACAGCCGATTGGACGTGGACCCAGTACTTC. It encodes CASSGRTADWTWTQYF.